This note documents a single TCR beta chain sequence. CDR3 length equals 15 residues. Germline V gives CDR1 LNHDA, CDR2 SQIVND (reference sequence). V gave up 2 bases and J gave up 3 bases, with 14 bases separating them. Profiling relied on immunoSEQ multiplex PCR, and the TCRdb table lists in-frame clones only, not all of them. The sample lists about 170,000 clones, approximately 84% occurring once. The sample belongs to a study of blood T cell repertoires in COVID-19. The TCR was taken from an elderly woman with COVID-19, enrolled during active disease. This chain connects TRBV19 to TRBJ2-7, with D possibly matching TRBD2 (6 bases). The sample taken for sequencing was peripheral blood. The CDR3 loop reads CASSISEGTIYEQYF. Here the CDR3 DNA reads TGTGCCAGTAGTATATCGGAGGGTACAATCTACGAGCAGTACTTC.